This T cell receptor beta chain was identified during a study of Ad26.COV2.S vaccination and SARS-CoV-2 variants. Regarding this clone: The antigen is undetermined.

Germline CDR1 reads SGHRS; CDR2 reads YFSETQ. CDR3 size: 15 residues. Trimming took off 4 bases at V and 6 bases at J, with 20 bases between the two ends. The treatment was: 15 to 20 received Ad26.COV2.S at low or high dose, single or two shots; roughly five received placebo; per-sample allocation not given. Sampling happened 63 days after the first vaccine or placebo injection. In the vaccine, an Ad26 vector expressed the SARS-CoV-2 spike of the Wuhan strain. Findings and limits, study-wide: Comparability of non-spike TCR breadth was observed across vaccine and placebo recipients.

The repertoire was sequenced with immunoSEQ multiplex PCR; TCRdb's copy has only in-frame clones and lacks some. Seen here are more than 300,000 clones, around 90% observed once, and the top ten hold 6.4%. Sequencing used peripheral blood, obtained in a trial of Ad26.COV2.S vaccine versus placebo. The clonotype originates from a person aged 18-60 years who received the Ad26.COV2.S COVID-19 vaccine or a placebo. The J gene is TRBJ2-7, the V gene TRBV5-1; tentative D call: TRBD2 (6 bases). The CDR3 DNA reads as TGCGCCAGCAGCGCACTAGCTAGAGGGGTTTCCGAGCAGTACTTC. It codes for CASSALARGVSEQYF. Looking up the rest from reference TRBV5-1 and TRBJ2-7 gives the full variable domain: KAGVTQTPRYLIKTRGQQVTLSCSPISGHRSVSWYQQTPGQGLQFLFEYFSETQRNKGNFPGRFSGRQFSNSRSEMNVSTLELGDSALYLCASSALARGVSEQYFGPGTRLTVT.